This T cell receptor (beta chain) was obtained from a study of shared clonotypes between healthy human individuals. The germline V and J ends were trimmed by 1 base and 16 bases, with 17 bases remaining between them. The CDR3 covers 13 residues. Germline CDR1 reads LGHNA; CDR2 reads YSLEER. Unsorted PBMC DNA was run through sequencing on ten immunoSEQ deep assay plates. TCRdb's table, derived via immunoSEQ multiplex PCR, lists solely in-frame clones and lacks some. The sample consists of fewer than 650,000 clones, about 82% of them appearing once. Sequencing input: PBMCs. This clonotype was obtained from a woman in her thirties or forties in good health. Some clones in this sample may be carry-over from other donors' samples. The genes are TRBV4-3 and TRBJ2-1, with D possibly being TRBD1 (6 bases). In DNA, the CDR3 is TGCGCCAGCAGCCAAGTCGCCTCCAGGGGCGTCTTCTTC. It encodes CASSQVASRGVFF.